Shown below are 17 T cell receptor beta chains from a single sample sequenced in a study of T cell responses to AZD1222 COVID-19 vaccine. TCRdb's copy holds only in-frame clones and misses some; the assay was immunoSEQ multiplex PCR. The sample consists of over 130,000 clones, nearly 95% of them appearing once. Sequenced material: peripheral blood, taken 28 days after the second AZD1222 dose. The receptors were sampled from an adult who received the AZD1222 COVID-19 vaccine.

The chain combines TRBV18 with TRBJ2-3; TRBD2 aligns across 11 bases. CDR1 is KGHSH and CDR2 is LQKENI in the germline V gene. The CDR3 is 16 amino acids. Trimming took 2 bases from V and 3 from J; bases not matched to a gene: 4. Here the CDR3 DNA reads TGTGCCAGCTCACCAAGACTAGCGGGAAGGACAGATACGCAGTATTTT. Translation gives CASSPRLAGRTDTQYF.

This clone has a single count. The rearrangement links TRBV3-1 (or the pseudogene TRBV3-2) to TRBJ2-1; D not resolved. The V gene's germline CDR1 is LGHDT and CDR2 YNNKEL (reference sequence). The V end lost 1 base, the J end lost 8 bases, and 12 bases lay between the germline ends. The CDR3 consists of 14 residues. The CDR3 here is CASSQAPLIDEQFF. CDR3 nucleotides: TGTGCCAGCAGCCAAGCACCGTTGATAGATGAGCAGTTCTTC.

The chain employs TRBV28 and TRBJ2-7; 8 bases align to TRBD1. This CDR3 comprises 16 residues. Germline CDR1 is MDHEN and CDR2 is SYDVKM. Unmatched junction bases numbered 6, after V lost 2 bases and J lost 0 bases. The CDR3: CASSLGGQVGSYEQYF. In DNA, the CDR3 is TGTGCCAGCAGTTTAGGGGGACAGGTCGGCTCCTACGAGCAGTACTTC.

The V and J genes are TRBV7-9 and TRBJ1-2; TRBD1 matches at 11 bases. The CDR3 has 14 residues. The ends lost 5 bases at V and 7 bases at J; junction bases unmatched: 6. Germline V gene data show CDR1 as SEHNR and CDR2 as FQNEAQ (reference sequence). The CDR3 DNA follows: TGTGCCAGCAGCCCCCTCGGACAGGGGGCTGGCTACACCTTC. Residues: CASSPLGQGAGYTF.

The CDR3 here is CASSLVSSTLGNTIYF. CDR3 in DNA: TGCGCCAGCAGCTTGGTATCGTCTACCCTAGGAAACACCATATATTTT. The chain joins TRBV5-1 to TRBJ1-3; D is undetermined. Trimming took 0 bases from V and 4 from J, leaving 14 bases between them. CDR3 size: 16 residues. Germline V gene data show CDR1 as SGHRS and CDR2 as YFSETQ.

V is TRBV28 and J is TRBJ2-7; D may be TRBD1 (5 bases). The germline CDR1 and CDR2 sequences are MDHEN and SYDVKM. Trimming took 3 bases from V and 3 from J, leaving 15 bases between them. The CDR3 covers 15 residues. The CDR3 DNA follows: TGTGCCAGCAGTTTTTCAGCTGGGGCCAACTACGAGCAGTACTTC. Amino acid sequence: CASSFSAGANYEQYF.

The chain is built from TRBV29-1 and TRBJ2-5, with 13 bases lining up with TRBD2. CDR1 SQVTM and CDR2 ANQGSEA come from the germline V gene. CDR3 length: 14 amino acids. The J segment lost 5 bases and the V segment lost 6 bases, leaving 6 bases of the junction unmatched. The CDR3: CSVAGTSGIETQYF. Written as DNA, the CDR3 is TGCAGCGTAGCCGGGACTAGCGGGATTGAGACCCAGTACTTC.

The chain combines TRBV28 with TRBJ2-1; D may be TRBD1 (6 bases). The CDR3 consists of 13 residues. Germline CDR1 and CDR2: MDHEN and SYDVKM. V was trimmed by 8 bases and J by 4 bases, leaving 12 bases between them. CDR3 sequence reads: CASRIGQYNEQFF. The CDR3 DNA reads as TGTGCCAGCCGTATAGGACAGTACAATGAGCAGTTCTTC.

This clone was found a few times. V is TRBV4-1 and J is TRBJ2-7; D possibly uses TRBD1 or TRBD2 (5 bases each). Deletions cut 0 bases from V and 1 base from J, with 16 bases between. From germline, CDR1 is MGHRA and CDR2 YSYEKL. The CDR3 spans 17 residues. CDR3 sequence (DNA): TGCGCCAGCAGCCAAGATTGGGCCCCCAGGGAGTCCTACGAGCAGTACTTC. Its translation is CASSQDWAPRESYEQYF.

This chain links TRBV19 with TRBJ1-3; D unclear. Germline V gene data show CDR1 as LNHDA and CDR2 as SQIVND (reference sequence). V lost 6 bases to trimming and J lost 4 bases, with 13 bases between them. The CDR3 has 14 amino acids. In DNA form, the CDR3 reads TGTGCCAGTAGCCTGGACCCGAGGGGAAACACCATATATTTT. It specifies CASSLDPRGNTIYF.

CDR3 in amino acids: CASSPLQGKTGGEQYF. The CDR3 DNA reads TGTGCCAGCTCACCACTACAAGGGAAGACAGGCGGCGAGCAGTACTTC. The genes are TRBV18 and TRBJ2-7, with D possibly TRBD1 on 6 matching bases. Germline V gives CDR1 KGHSH, CDR2 LQKENI. The CDR3 runs 16 residues. Between the trimmed V and J ends, which lost 1 base and 6 bases, there was a span of 19 bases.

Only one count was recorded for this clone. The CDR3, as DNA: TGTGCCAGCAGTCGGACAGACCAAGAGACCCAGTACTTC. Its protein product is CASSRTDQETQYF. The J gene is TRBJ2-5, the V gene TRBV28; D possibly corresponds to TRBD1 (6 bases). Germline CDR1 reads MDHEN; CDR2 reads SYDVKM. The CDR3 sequence is 13 residues long. Trimming shortened V by 5 bases and J by 0 bases, and 7 bases separated the two germline ends.

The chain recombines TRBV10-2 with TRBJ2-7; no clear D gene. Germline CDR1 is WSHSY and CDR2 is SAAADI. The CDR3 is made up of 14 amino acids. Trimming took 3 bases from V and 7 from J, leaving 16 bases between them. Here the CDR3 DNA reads TGCGCCAGCAGTGAAAACGTTGGGTTCTGGGAGCAGTACTTC. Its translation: CASSENVGFWEQYF.

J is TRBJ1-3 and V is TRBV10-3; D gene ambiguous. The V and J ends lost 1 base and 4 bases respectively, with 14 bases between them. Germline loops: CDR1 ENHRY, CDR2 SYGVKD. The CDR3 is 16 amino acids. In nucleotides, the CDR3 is TGTGCCATCAGTGAGTTCGGCCTTCCCCTAGGAAACACCATATATTTT. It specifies CAISEFGLPLGNTIYF.

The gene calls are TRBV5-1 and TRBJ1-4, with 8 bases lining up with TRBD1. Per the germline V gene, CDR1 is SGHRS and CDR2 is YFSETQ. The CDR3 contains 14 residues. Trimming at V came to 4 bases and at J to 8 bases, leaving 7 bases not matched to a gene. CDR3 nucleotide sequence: TGCGCCAGCAGCACGGGACAGGCGGGCGAAAAACTGTTTTTT. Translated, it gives CASSTGQAGEKLFF.

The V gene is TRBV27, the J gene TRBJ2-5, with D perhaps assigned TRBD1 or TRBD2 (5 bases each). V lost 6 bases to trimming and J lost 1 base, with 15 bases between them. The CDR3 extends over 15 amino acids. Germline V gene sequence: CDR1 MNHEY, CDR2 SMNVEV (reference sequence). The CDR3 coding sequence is TGTGCCAGCAGCCCGGGGCAGACGCCCCAAGAGACCCAGTACTTC. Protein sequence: CASSPGQTPQETQYF.

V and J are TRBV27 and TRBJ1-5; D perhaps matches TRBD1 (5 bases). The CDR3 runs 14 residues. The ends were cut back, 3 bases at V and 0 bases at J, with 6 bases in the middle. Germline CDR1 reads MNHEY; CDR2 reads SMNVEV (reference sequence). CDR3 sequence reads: CASSLQGSNQPQHF. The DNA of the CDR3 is TGTGCCAGCAGTTTGCAGGGTAGCAATCAGCCCCAGCATTTT.